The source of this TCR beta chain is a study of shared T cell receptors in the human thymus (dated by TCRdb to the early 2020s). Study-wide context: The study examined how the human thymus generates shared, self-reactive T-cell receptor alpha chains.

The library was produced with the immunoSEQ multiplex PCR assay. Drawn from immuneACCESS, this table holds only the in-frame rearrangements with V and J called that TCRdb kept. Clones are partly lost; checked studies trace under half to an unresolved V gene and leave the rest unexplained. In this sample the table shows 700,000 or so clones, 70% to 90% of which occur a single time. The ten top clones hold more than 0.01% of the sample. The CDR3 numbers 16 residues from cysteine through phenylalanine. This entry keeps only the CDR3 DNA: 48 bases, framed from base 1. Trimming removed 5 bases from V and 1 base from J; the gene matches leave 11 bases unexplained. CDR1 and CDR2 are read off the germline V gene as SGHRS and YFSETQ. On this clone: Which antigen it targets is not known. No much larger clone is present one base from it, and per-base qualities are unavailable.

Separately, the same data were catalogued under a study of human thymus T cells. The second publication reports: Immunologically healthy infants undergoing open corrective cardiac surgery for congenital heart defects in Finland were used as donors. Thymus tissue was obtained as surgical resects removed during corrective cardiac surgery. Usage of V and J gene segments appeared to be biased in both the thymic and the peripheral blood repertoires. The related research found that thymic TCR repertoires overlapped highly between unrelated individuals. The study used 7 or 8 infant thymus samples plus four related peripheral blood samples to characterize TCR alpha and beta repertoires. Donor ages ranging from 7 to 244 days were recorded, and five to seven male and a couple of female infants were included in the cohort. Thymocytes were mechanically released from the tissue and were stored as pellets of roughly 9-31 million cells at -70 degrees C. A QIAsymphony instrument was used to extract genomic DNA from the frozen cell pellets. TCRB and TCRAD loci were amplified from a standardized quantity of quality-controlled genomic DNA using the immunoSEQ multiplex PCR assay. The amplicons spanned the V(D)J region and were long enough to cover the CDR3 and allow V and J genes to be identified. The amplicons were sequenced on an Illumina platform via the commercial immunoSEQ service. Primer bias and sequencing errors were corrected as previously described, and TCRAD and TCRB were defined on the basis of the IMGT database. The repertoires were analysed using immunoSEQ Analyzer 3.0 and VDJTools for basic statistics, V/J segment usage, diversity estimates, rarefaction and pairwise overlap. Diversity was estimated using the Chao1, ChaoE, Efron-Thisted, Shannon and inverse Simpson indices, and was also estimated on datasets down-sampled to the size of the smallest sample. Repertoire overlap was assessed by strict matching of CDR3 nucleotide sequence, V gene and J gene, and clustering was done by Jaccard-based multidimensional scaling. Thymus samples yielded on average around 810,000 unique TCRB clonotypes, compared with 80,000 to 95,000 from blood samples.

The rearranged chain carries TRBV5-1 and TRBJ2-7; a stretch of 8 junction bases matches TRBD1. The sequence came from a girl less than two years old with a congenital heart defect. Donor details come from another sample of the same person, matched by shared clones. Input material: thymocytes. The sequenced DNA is TGCGCCAGCAGAGGTGGACAGGGTGGACTGTCCTACGAGCAGTACTTC. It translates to CASRGGQGGLSYEQYF.